The 8 T cell receptor beta chains reported below all come from one sample, sequenced in a study of Graves' ophthalmopathy and Graves' hyperthyroidism. The sequenced template was RNA, covering the TCR beta CDR3 region. The library came from an HTBI-primed first-round RT-PCR and a second-round multiplex PCR. MiXCR was run by TCRdb on the multiplex PCR reads, yielding one entry per CDR3 protein. The repertoire holds hundreds of thousands of distinct CDR3 sequences, with under 25% as singletons. Sequenced sample: peripheral blood. Receptors were obtained from a woman in her 50s with Graves' ophthalmopathy.

This clonotype was seen at least ten times. The chain joins TRBV29-1 to TRBJ1-2, with TRBD1 as a possible D gene (5 bases). The CDR3 consists of 13 residues. Germline CDR1 is SQVTM and CDR2 is ANQGSEA. The V end lost 2 bases, the J end lost 4 bases, and 11 bases lay between the germline ends. This chain's CDR3 is CSVEWGIGYGYTF. CDR3 nucleotides: TGCAGCGTTGAATGGGGGATCGGCTATGGCTACACCTTC.

The rearrangement links TRBV27 to TRBJ2-7, with unresolved D. The CDR3 is 15 residues long. Germline V lookup: CDR1 MNHEY, CDR2 SMNVEV (reference sequence). Trimming took off 2 bases at V and 3 bases at J, with 14 bases between the two ends. For the CDR3, the DNA is TGTGCCAGCAGTTTAAGCCATGATCGATTCTACGAGCAGTACTTC. This sequence encodes CASSLSHDRFYEQYF.

The chain couples TRBV19 to TRBJ2-5, with TRBD2 as a possible D gene (5 bases). V was cut by 6 bases and J by 2 bases, with 16 bases left in between. Germline assignment: CDR1 LNHDA and CDR2 SQIVND (reference sequence). The CDR3 length is 15 residues. The CDR3 is CASRPGNVPQETQYF. The CDR3 DNA is TGTGCCAGTAGACCCGGGAATGTACCTCAAGAGACCCAGTACTTC.

This clonotype occurred many times. The genes are TRBV5-1 and TRBJ1-1; no clear D gene. CDR3 length: 13 amino acids. V was cut by 2 bases and J by 0 bases, with 5 bases left in between. Germline loops: CDR1 SGHRS, CDR2 YFSETQ. CDR3 residues: CASSFGLNTEAFF. As DNA, the CDR3 is TGCGCCAGCAGCTTCGGCTTGAACACTGAAGCTTTCTTT.

This clonotype came up many times. The chain joins TRBV11-2 to TRBJ1-1, with D unresolved. The germline V gene has CDR1 SGHAT and CDR2 FQNNGV. The CDR3 totals 13 residues. V lost 5 bases and J 0 bases, leaving 7 bases between the germline ends. The CDR3 nucleotides read TGTGCCAGCAGCCTTGGACTGAACACTGAAGCTTTCTTT. It encodes CASSLGLNTEAFF.

This clonotype was observed at least ten times. The chain is built from TRBV28 and TRBJ2-7, with no clear D. This CDR3 is 13 amino acids long. Germline CDR1 reads MDHEN; CDR2 reads SYDVKM. Between the trimmed V and J ends, which lost 4 bases and 6 bases, there was a span of 13 bases. CDR3 in amino acids: CASSSGARIEQYF. The CDR3 region has the DNA TGTGCCAGCAGTTCGGGCGCCCGGATCGAGCAGTACTTC.

This clonotype was counted at least ten times. V usage is TRBV29-1 and J usage is TRBJ1-6, with unresolved D. V gave up 5 bases and J gave up 14 bases, with 16 bases separating them. The CDR3 runs to 12 residues. Germline CDR1 reads SQVTM; CDR2 reads ANQGSEA. DNA for the CDR3: TGCAGCGTTATGTTCCTTCCTGGCACCCTCCACTTT. Protein sequence: CSVMFLPGTLHF. Variable domain in full (rest from reference TRBV29-1 and TRBJ1-6): SAVISQKPSRDICQRGTSLTIQCQVDSQVTMMFWYRQQPGQSLTLIATANQGSEATYESGFVIDKFPISRPNLTFSTLTVSNMSPEDSSIYLCSVMFLPGTLHFGNGTRLTVT.

This clonotype was seen ten or more times. This chain links TRBV6-1 with TRBJ2-2; 12 bases map to TRBD1. CDR1 is MNHNS and CDR2 is SASEGT in the germline V gene. CDR3 length equals 15 residues. V lost 8 bases, J lost 7 bases, and 8 bases stayed unmatched. CDR3 bases: TGTGCCAGCCGACCGGGACAGGGGGCTTTCGGGGAGCTGTTTTTT. Translation gives CASRPGQGAFGELFF.